Below, 24 T cell receptor beta chains from the same sample are listed, as sequenced in a study of Ad26.COV2.S vaccination and SARS-CoV-2 variants. Treatment: 15 to 20 received Ad26.COV2.S at low or high dose, single or two shots; a few received placebo; per-sample allocation not given. Day 63 after the first vaccine or placebo injection was the time point for sampling. TCRdb keeps only in-frame clones here, not all; method: immunoSEQ multiplex PCR. The sample has roughly 400,000 clones, 92% seen once. Source: peripheral blood, taken in a trial of Ad26.COV2.S vaccine versus placebo. The receptors stem from a person between 18 and 65 years old who received the Ad26.COV2.S COVID-19 vaccine or a placebo.

This clone was seen a single time. The rearrangement joins TRBV20-1 to TRBJ2-3; perhaps TRBD2 as D (5 bases). Trimming took off 3 bases at V and 14 bases at J, with 15 bases between the two ends. CDR1 and CDR2 (germline): DFQATT, SNEGSKA (reference sequence). This CDR3 comprises 11 residues. This chain's CDR3 is CSASRAGPPYF. The CDR3 nucleotides read TGCAGTGCTAGTCGGGCGGGCCCCCCGTATTTT.

The genes are TRBV5-5 and TRBJ2-2; the D gene is possibly TRBD1 (7 bases). V lost 4 bases and J lost 14, with 21 bases in between. CDR1 and CDR2 (germline): SGHKS, YYEKEE (reference sequence). The CDR3 spans 14 residues. This CDR3 is CASSDLTGPGSLFF. DNA of the CDR3: TGTGCCAGCAGCGACCTGACAGGGCCCGGGAGCCTGTTTTTT.

The chain is built from TRBV7-8 and TRBJ2-3; D is ambiguous. The CDR3 length is 15 residues. Trimming took 0 bases from V and 3 from J, leaving 10 bases between them. Per the germline V gene, CDR1 is SGHVS and CDR2 is FQNEAQ. The CDR3 DNA is TGTGCCAGCAGCTTAGCGCCAGAGGCGACAGATACGCAGTATTTT. Its protein product is CASSLAPEATDTQYF.

V and J are TRBV7-6 and TRBJ1-6; D not resolved. Germline V gene lookup returns CDR1 SGHVS and CDR2 FNYEAQ. Trimming cost V 1 base and J 7 bases, with 8 bases left between them. The CDR3 runs 14 residues. CDR3 region: CASSLEGGNSPLHF. The CDR3 nucleotides read TGTGCCAGCAGCTTAGAAGGCGGGAATTCACCCCTCCACTTT. Full variable domain (outside the CDR3, taken from reference TRBV7-6 and TRBJ1-6): GAGVSQSPRYKVTKRGQDVALRCDPISGHVSLYWYRQALGQGPEFLTYFNYEAQQDKSGLPNDRFSAERPEGSISTLTIQRTEQRDSAMYRCASSLEGGNSPLHFGNGTRLTVT.

The rearrangement uses TRBV9 and TRBJ1-3, with a weak D call TRBD1 (5 bases). The CDR3 spans 18 residues. Trimming took off 3 bases at V and 1 base at J, with 20 bases between the two ends. CDR1 and CDR2 (germline): SGDLS, YYNGEE. CDR3 residues: CASSGQPLAGRSGNTIYF. CDR3 coding DNA: TGTGCCAGCAGCGGACAACCCTTGGCGGGGCGTTCTGGAAACACCATATATTTT.

V gene TRBV29-1 combines with J gene TRBJ1-6; 11 nucleotides agree with TRBD1. CDR1 SQVTM and CDR2 ANQGSEA come from the germline V gene. The CDR3 has 14 amino acids. V was pared by 5 bases and J by 6 bases, with 3 bases of the junction left unmatched. The CDR3 loop reads CSVRGQGANSPLHF. CDR3 in DNA: TGCAGCGTTCGCGGACAGGGGGCTAATTCACCCCTCCACTTT. Using reference TRBV29-1 and TRBJ1-6 for the parts outside the CDR3, the full variable domain is SAVISQKPSRDICQRGTSLTIQCQVDSQVTMMFWYRQQPGQSLTLIATANQGSEATYESGFVIDKFPISRPNLTFSTLTVSNMSPEDSSIYLCSVRGQGANSPLHFGNGTRLTVT.

V usage is TRBV5-4 and J usage is TRBJ2-7; TRBD2 agrees at 8 bases. V was clipped by 4 bases and J by 2 bases; unmatched bases: 8. The germline gives CDR1 SGHNT, CDR2 YYREEE (reference sequence). This CDR3 is 15 amino acids long. Here the CDR3 DNA reads TGTGCCAGCAGCAAAAGCGGGGGCACCGCCTACGAGCAGTACTTC. Residues: CASSKSGGTAYEQYF.

The J gene is TRBJ1-2, the V gene TRBV18, with a weak D call TRBD1 (5 bases). The CDR3 extends over 14 amino acids. Trimming left V 2 bases short and J 4 bases short, with 11 bases between. Germline V gene sequence: CDR1 KGHSH, CDR2 LQKENI. For the CDR3, the DNA is TGTGCCAGCTCACCAGGGGGTATGGGCTATGGCTACACCTTC. Protein product: CASSPGGMGYGYTF.

V usage is TRBV19 and J usage is TRBJ2-5; 10 nucleotides agree with TRBD1. Germline V CDR1 and CDR2: LNHDA, SQIVND (reference sequence). The CDR3 totals 15 residues. V lost 6 bases to trimming and J lost 5 bases; unmatched junction nucleotides: 9. DNA of the CDR3: TGTGCCAGTAGAAAAGGGACAGGGGCGAGTGAGACCCAGTACTTC. This sequence encodes CASRKGTGASETQYF.

The rearrangement links TRBV15 to TRBJ1-5; possibly TRBD1 for D (6 bases). Trimming cost V 5 bases and J 7 bases, with 18 bases left between them. Germline V gene lookup returns CDR1 LNHNV and CDR2 YYDKDF (reference sequence). The CDR3 is made up of 15 amino acids. CDR3 bases: TGTGCCACCAGCCTAAGGAGGGGGGCGCAACAGCCCCAGCATTTT. Amino acid sequence: CATSLRRGAQQPQHF.

This clone was counted a few times. The chain links TRBV11-2 to TRBJ2-1; D unresolved. The germline V and J ends were trimmed by 1 base and 0 bases, with 4 bases remaining between them. The CDR3 extends over 14 amino acids. The germline CDR1 and CDR2 sequences are SGHAT and FQNNGV. The CDR3 DNA is TGTGCCAGCAGCTTAGCGGCCTCCTACAATGAGCAGTTCTTC. Protein: CASSLAASYNEQFF.

The chain links TRBV19 to TRBJ2-1; the D gene could be TRBD1 or TRBD2 (5 bases each). This CDR3 spans 15 amino acids. Trimming took off 3 bases at V and 9 bases at J, with 18 bases between the two ends. CDR1 is LNHDA, CDR2 SQIVND, per germline (reference sequence). Here the CDR3 reads CASSMNRGGGGEQFF. The CDR3 DNA sequence: TGTGCCAGTAGTATGAATCGAGGAGGTGGGGGTGAGCAGTTCTTC.

The table lists this clone with a count of one. The chain employs TRBV4-3 and TRBJ2-1; D gene ambiguous. This CDR3 has 15 residues. V gave up 0 bases and J gave up 1 base, with 7 bases separating them. Germline assignment: CDR1 LGHNA and CDR2 YSLEER. As DNA, the CDR3 is TGCGCCAGCAGCCAAGATTTAGTTTCCTACAATGAGCAGTTCTTC. Translation: CASSQDLVSYNEQFF.

The rearrangement joins TRBV6-4 to TRBJ2-5, with D unclear. There are 17 residues in the CDR3. Trimming shortened V by 0 bases and J by 0 bases, and 14 bases separated the two germline ends. CDR1 and CDR2 (germline): MRHNA, SNTAGT. The CDR3 spells CASSDSPIRSNQETQYF. In DNA, the CDR3 is TGTGCCAGCAGTGACTCTCCCATCCGGTCCAACCAAGAGACCCAGTACTTC.

The J gene is TRBJ1-2, the V gene TRBV5-6; 7 bases fit TRBD1. Trimming cost V 0 bases and J 7 bases; bases outside gene matches: 9. The CDR3 extends over 15 amino acids. CDR1 and CDR2 (germline): SGHDT, YYEEEE. The CDR3, as DNA: TGTGCCAGCAGCTTGGCGGTGGCGCCAGGGGGTGGCTACACCTTC. Translating it yields CASSLAVAPGGGYTF.

The gene calls are TRBV28 and TRBJ2-3; D unresolved. This CDR3 spans 11 amino acids. The germline gives CDR1 MDHEN, CDR2 SYDVKM. V lost 8 bases and J 3 bases, leaving 6 bases between the germline ends. The CDR3: CASSWTDTQYF. The CDR3 DNA reads TGTGCCAGCTCCTGGACAGATACGCAGTATTTT.

The chain combines TRBV6-6 with TRBJ2-5; D possibly corresponds to TRBD1 (8 bases). Germline CDR1 is MNHNY and CDR2 is SVGAGI (reference sequence). Trimming shortened V by 7 bases and J by 5 bases, and 17 bases separated the two germline ends. This CDR3 region has 14 residues. CDR3 sequence reads: CASTHRGGGETQYF. The CDR3 DNA is TGTGCCAGCACCCACAGGGGGGGCGGCGAGACCCAGTACTTC.

This chain connects TRBV4-3 to TRBJ2-3, with D possibly matching TRBD2 (6 bases). This CDR3 has 14 residues. Between the trimmed V and J ends, which lost 4 bases and 0 bases, there was a span of 8 bases. Germline CDR1 and CDR2: LGHNA and YSLEER. The CDR3 loop reads CASSPGTSTDTQYF. CDR3 sequence (DNA): TGCGCCAGCAGCCCCGGGACTAGCACAGATACGCAGTATTTT.

This clone was seen once. This chain joins TRBV18 and TRBJ2-5, with D possibly TRBD2 on 6 matching bases. The germline V gene encodes CDR1 KGHSH and CDR2 LQKENI. CDR3 length: 16 residues. V was clipped by 3 bases and J by 5 bases, with 19 bases between them. CDR3: CASSPRRRGLEETQYF. CDR3 nucleotides: TGTGCCAGCTCACCCAGGCGGCGGGGCTTGGAGGAGACCCAGTACTTC. The whole variable domain, remainder taken from reference TRBV18 and TRBJ2-5, is NAGVMQNPRHLVRRRGQEARLRCSPMKGHSHVYWYRQLPEEGLKFMVYLQKENIIDESGMPKERFSAEFPKEGPSILRIQQVVRGDSAAYFCASSPRRRGLEETQYFGPGTRLLVL.

The chain is built from TRBV28 and TRBJ1-4, with 9 nucleotides matching TRBD1. The CDR3 sequence is 15 residues long. Germline lookup yields CDR1 MDHEN and CDR2 SYDVKM. V shed 8 bases, J shed 10 bases, and the junction held 14 bases outside the gene matches. Written as DNA, the CDR3 is TGTGCCAGCGGTCAAACCGGGACAGGGATTGGAAAACTGTTTTTT. It encodes CASGQTGTGIGKLFF.

A remark on this clone: The junction shows a germline mismatch at one end, possibly a read error. V gene TRBV7-7 combines with J gene TRBJ2-1, with TRBD2 identical over 9 bases. CDR1 is SSHAT and CDR2 is FNYEAQ in the germline V gene (reference sequence). This CDR3 spans 18 amino acids. This CDR3 reads CASSTNPPSGEGYNEQFF. CDR3 DNA: TGTGCTAGCAGCACCAACCCCCCTAGCGGGGAAGGCTACAATGAGCAGTTCTTC.

The chain employs TRBV10-2 and TRBJ2-7; perhaps TRBD1 as D (5 bases). V lost 6 bases, J lost 5 bases, and 11 bases lay in between. The CDR3 runs to 12 residues. Germline V gene sequence: CDR1 WSHSY, CDR2 SAAADI. Here the CDR3 reads CASSSRVDEQYF. CDR3 sequence (DNA): TGCGCCAGCAGCTCCAGGGTGGACGAGCAGTACTTC.

This chain joins TRBV6-2 or TRBV6-3 and TRBJ1-1; possibly TRBD1 for D (6 bases). The CDR3 is made up of 17 amino acids. Germline V gene data show CDR1 as MNHEY and CDR2 as SVGEGT. V lost 2 bases and J lost 0, with 16 bases in between. The CDR3 bases are TGTGCCAGCAGTTACGGCGGGACAATGATGATGAACACTGAAGCTTTCTTT. This translates into CASSYGGTMMMNTEAFF.

The rearrangement uses TRBV2 and TRBJ1-5; D unresolved. The CDR3 spans 16 residues. Germline CDR1 and CDR2: SNHLY and FYNNEI. V was trimmed by 3 bases and J by 0 bases, leaving 12 bases between them. CDR3 protein: CASSDSSWYSNQPQHF. The CDR3 coding sequence is TGTGCCAGCAGTGATTCCTCCTGGTATAGCAATCAGCCCCAGCATTTT.